This T cell receptor beta chain was observed in a study of blood T cell repertoires in COVID-19. For the study at large: Samples taken during acute and convalescent COVID-19 were collected in the United States, Italy and Spain. Sources were T cells, B-cell-depleted T cells, or PBMCs; the material itself was cDNA or gDNA.

This clone was seen only once. Methods used by the authors: Quantification of nucleated cells was approximated via reference gene primer amplification. Assay used: immunoSEQ multiplex PCR; TCRdb lists only in-frame clones, some missing. D and trimming were read from the DNA, whereas the V and J calls and clone size are those reported in that table. Among 20,000 to 25,000 clones listed, 89% were seen once. CDR1 and CDR2 from the germline V gene are LNHNV and YYDKDF (reference sequence). This CDR3 is built from 15 residues. Trimming cost V 1 base and J 5 bases; bases outside gene matches: 5. The clonotype originates from a woman between 65 and 79 years old with active COVID-19. The chain uses TRBV15 and TRBJ2-7, with 10 bases aligning to TRBD2. The sample taken for sequencing was peripheral blood. In DNA form, the CDR3 reads TGTGCCACCAGCAGAGCTAGCGGGGGAATTGACGAGCAGTACTTC. This translates into CATSRASGGIDEQYF.